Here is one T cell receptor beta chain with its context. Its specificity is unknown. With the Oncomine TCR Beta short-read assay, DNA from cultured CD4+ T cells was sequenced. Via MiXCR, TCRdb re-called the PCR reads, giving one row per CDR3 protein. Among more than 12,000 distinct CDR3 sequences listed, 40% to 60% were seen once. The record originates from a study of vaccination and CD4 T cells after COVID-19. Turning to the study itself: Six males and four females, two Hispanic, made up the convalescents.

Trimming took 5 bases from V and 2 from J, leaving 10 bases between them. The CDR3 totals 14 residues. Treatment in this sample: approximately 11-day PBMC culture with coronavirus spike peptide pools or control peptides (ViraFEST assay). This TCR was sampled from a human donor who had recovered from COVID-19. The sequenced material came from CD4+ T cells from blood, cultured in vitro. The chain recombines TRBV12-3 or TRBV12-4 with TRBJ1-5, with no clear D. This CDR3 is CASSPVEGNQPQHF. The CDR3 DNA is TGTGCCAGCAGTCCAGTTGAGGGCAATCAGCCCCAGCATTTT.